A single sample is the source of the 20 T cell receptor beta chains below, sequenced in a study of blood T cell repertoires in COVID-19. Sequencing was performed with immunoSEQ multiplex PCR; in TCRdb, only in-frame clones are kept and a portion is missing. The sample lists about 330,000 clones; over 70% were seen once. Sequences were obtained from PBMCs or T cells enriched from blood (not recorded which). The origin of the receptors is a man aged 25-45 years who had recovered from COVID-19.

The rearrangement joins TRBV5-4 to TRBJ2-5, with D possibly TRBD1 on 6 matching bases. V lost 4 bases to trimming and J lost 5 bases, with 21 bases between them. This CDR3 region has 16 residues. The germline V gene has CDR1 SGHNT and CDR2 YYREEE (reference sequence). CDR3 nucleotide sequence: TGTGCCAGCAGCACCGCTCTAGCATCCCAGGGGGAGACCCAGTACTTC. Translation: CASSTALASQGETQYF.

The gene calls are TRBV15 and TRBJ2-4, with TRBD2 identical over 7 bases. CDR3 length: 17 residues. The ends lost 3 bases at V and 0 bases at J; junction bases unmatched: 8. Germline values: CDR1 LNHNV, CDR2 YYDKDF (reference sequence). The CDR3 bases are TGTGCCACCAGCAGCCGGGAGCCGGGGGGAGCCAAAAACATTCAGTACTTC. It codes for CATSSREPGGAKNIQYF.

The J gene is TRBJ2-7, the V gene TRBV2; D is perhaps TRBD2 (5 bases). The CDR3 spans 12 residues. Trimming removed 7 bases at V and 3 bases at J, with 10 bases between. Germline CDR1 reads SNHLY; CDR2 reads FYNNEI. CDR3 nucleotides: TGTGCCAGCACCCCCCGGGGCTACGAGCAGTACTTC. Translation gives CASTPRGYEQYF.

The J gene is TRBJ2-7, the V gene TRBV3-1 (or the pseudogene TRBV3-2), with a tentative D call TRBD2 (5 bases). CDR3 size: 13 residues. Germline-derived CDR1 and CDR2 are LGHDT and YNNKEL (reference sequence). Deletions cut 3 bases from V and 4 bases from J, with 10 bases between. CDR3 region: CASSHASNYEQYF. CDR3 DNA sequence: TGTGCCAGCAGCCATGCTAGCAATTACGAGCAGTACTTC.

In its sample, this clone was seen a few times. This rearrangement joins TRBV10-3 to TRBJ1-2; the D gene is possibly TRBD1 (5 bases). Trimming shortened V by 0 bases and J by 5 bases, and 13 bases separated the two germline ends. This CDR3 contains 15 residues. Germline assignment: CDR1 ENHRY and CDR2 SYGVKD. The DNA for the CDR3 is TGTGCCATCAGTGAGTCGACTGCACAGGAATATGGCTACACCTTC. Its protein is CAISESTAQEYGYTF.

This chain joins TRBV27 and TRBJ1-2; D gene ambiguous. In germline, CDR1 is MNHEY, CDR2 SMNVEV (reference sequence). CDR3 length: 11 amino acids. V gave up 5 bases and J gave up 6 bases, with 7 bases separating them. CDR3 nucleotide sequence: TGTGCCAGCAGTGACGGGAATGGCTACACCTTC. Translating it yields CASSDGNGYTF.

The genes are TRBV7-3 and TRBJ2-7; tentatively, D is TRBD2 (5 bases). V was shortened by 5 bases and J by 4 bases, with 18 bases between the two germline ends. Germline V gene data show CDR1 as SGHTA and CDR2 as FQGTGA. This CDR3 region has 15 residues. The CDR3 here is CASSPRTEVGYEQYF. DNA of the CDR3: TGTGCCAGCAGCCCCCGGACGGAGGTGGGATACGAGCAGTACTTC.

The V and J genes are TRBV5-6 and TRBJ2-5; weak D call: TRBD2 (6 bases). CDR1 is SGHDT and CDR2 is YYEEEE in the germline V gene. The CDR3 is 17 residues long. Trimming took off 0 bases at V and 5 bases at J, with 20 bases between the two ends. CDR3 sequence: CASSLDSRRGDWETQYF. In nucleotides, the CDR3 is TGTGCCAGCAGCTTGGATAGTAGGCGGGGTGATTGGGAGACCCAGTACTTC.

CDR3 coding DNA: TGTGCCAGCTCACCAAGGGGAAACTCTGGGGCCAACGTCCTGACTTTC. It codes for CASSPRGNSGANVLTF. The chain uses TRBV18 and TRBJ2-6, with D perhaps TRBD1 (5 bases). Trimming removed 2 bases from V and 0 bases from J, with 8 bases in between. Germline CDR1 is KGHSH and CDR2 is LQKENI. The CDR3 runs 16 residues. Complete variable domain (other parts from reference TRBV18 and TRBJ2-6): NAGVMQNPRHLVRRRGQEARLRCSPMKGHSHVYWYRQLPEEGLKFMVYLQKENIIDESGMPKERFSAEFPKEGPSILRIQQVVRGDSAAYFCASSPRGNSGANVLTFGAGSRLTVL.

In this sample, this clone turned up a few times. This sequence joins TRBV19 and TRBJ1-4, with 9 positions matching TRBD1. V was clipped by 5 bases and J by 8 bases; unmatched bases: 6. The CDR3 totals 14 residues. CDR1 is LNHDA, CDR2 SQIVND, per germline (reference sequence). The CDR3 DNA reads TGTGCCAGTAGTCGCACAGGACAGGGGGAAAAACTGTTTTTT. Translating it yields CASSRTGQGEKLFF.

This clone has just a few counts. This rearrangement joins TRBV2 to TRBJ2-7; the D gene is possibly TRBD1 (6 bases). This CDR3 has 14 residues. Germline loops: CDR1 SNHLY, CDR2 FYNNEI. Trimming cost V 5 bases and J 0 bases, with 11 bases left between them. The CDR3 bases are TGTGCCAGCAGTCCACCAGGGGTCTCCTACGAGCAGTACTTC. Its translation is CASSPPGVSYEQYF.

The V gene is TRBV5-1, the J gene TRBJ2-7; D is uncertain. V dropped 0 bases and J dropped 6 bases, with 7 bases sitting between them. The V gene's germline CDR1 is SGHRS and CDR2 YFSETQ. The CDR3 spans 12 residues. CDR3 region: CASSLDYAEQYF. CDR3 coding DNA: TGCGCCAGCAGCTTGGACTATGCCGAGCAGTACTTC.

This rearrangement joins TRBV6-1 to TRBJ2-5, with TRBD2 matching 12 bases. The CDR3 has 19 residues. V was pared by 3 bases and J by 0 bases, with 11 bases of the junction left unmatched. Germline CDR1 MNHNS, CDR2 SASEGT. Written as DNA, the CDR3 is TGTGCCAGCAGTGACCGGGTGGGTCTAGCGGGGGGGCACCAAGAGACCCAGTACTTC. Protein: CASSDRVGLAGGHQETQYF.

The count of this clone is one. The chain combines TRBV30 with TRBJ1-1; 12 positions agree with TRBD1. This CDR3 has 14 residues. Germline loops: CDR1 GTSNPN, CDR2 SVGIG (reference sequence). V lost 2 bases, J lost 6 bases, and 4 bases stayed unmatched. The CDR3 protein is CAWSLGQGAAEAFF. The CDR3, as DNA: TGTGCCTGGAGTTTGGGACAGGGGGCCGCTGAAGCTTTCTTT.

The chain joins TRBV27 to TRBJ2-7; D not certain. V was trimmed by 4 bases and J by 2 bases, leaving 18 bases between them. This CDR3 is 16 amino acids long. Germline-derived CDR1 and CDR2 are MNHEY and SMNVEV (reference sequence). CDR3 nucleotides: TGTGCCAGCAGTTCCAGCCCTGCGGTTCTAACCTACGAGCAGTACTTC. It yields the protein CASSSSPAVLTYEQYF.

As for this clone: The same CDR3 is also encoded by other DNA sequences in this sample. The chain carries TRBV3-1 (or the pseudogene TRBV3-2) and TRBJ1-2; the match to TRBD1 covers 7 bases. CDR1 and CDR2 from the germline V gene are LGHDT and YNNKEL (reference sequence). V lost 4 bases to trimming and J lost 8 bases; unmatched junction nucleotides: 4. The CDR3 runs 12 residues. The DNA for the CDR3 is TGTGCCAGCAGCCCAGGGGGGTACGGCTACACCTTC. This encodes CASSPGGYGYTF.

V is TRBV5-4 and J is TRBJ2-3; the match to TRBD1 covers 7 bases. Germline V lookup: CDR1 SGHNT, CDR2 YYREEE (reference sequence). The CDR3 has 16 residues. V lost 4 bases and J lost 0; bases outside the gene matches: 8. CDR3: CASSRGQRPSTDTQYF. In nucleotides, the CDR3 is TGTGCCAGCAGCCGGGGACAGCGACCTAGCACAGATACGCAGTATTTT.

V usage is TRBV13 and J usage is TRBJ2-5, with D perhaps matching TRBD2 (6 bases). V was pared by 2 bases and J by 4 bases, with 11 bases between. There are 14 residues in the CDR3. Germline assignment: CDR1 PRHDT and CDR2 FYEKMQ (reference sequence). The CDR3, as DNA: TGTGCCAGCAGCTTACGGGCTAGCGTAGAGACCCAGTACTTC. Its protein product is CASSLRASVETQYF.

V gene TRBV9 combines with J gene TRBJ2-7; TRBD1 matches at 12 bases. Germline trimming cut 0 bases from V and 4 bases from J; bases unmatched to any gene: 2. The germline CDR1 and CDR2 sequences are SGDLS and YYNGEE. The CDR3 has 15 amino acids. The CDR3 DNA reads as TGTGCCAGCAGCGTAGGGGGACAGGGGGCTTACGAGCAGTACTTC. Protein sequence: CASSVGGQGAYEQYF.

V is TRBV7-2 and J is TRBJ2-7, with 7 bases that match TRBD1. This CDR3 spans 15 amino acids. V shed 5 bases and J 1 base; nucleotides not matched to a gene: 8. Germline lookup yields CDR1 SGHTA and CDR2 FQGNSA. The CDR3 DNA reads as TGTGCCAGCAGCCTAAGGACAGGTGGTTCCTACGAGCAGTACTTC. This sequence encodes CASSLRTGGSYEQYF.